A single sample is the source of the 5 T cell receptor beta chains below, sequenced in a study of Graves' ophthalmopathy and Graves' hyperthyroidism. The authors amplified TCR beta CDR3 regions, and they did so from RNA transcripts for repertoire sequencing. First-round RT-PCR relied on HTBI primers, and a second-round multiplex PCR came next. TCRdb independently ran MiXCR on the multiplex PCR reads; one entry per CDR3 protein. The sample consists of 500,000 to 800,000 distinct CDR3 sequences, just over 40% of them appearing once. Sequencing was performed on peripheral blood. The receptor source for this set is an adult man with Graves' ophthalmopathy.

For this clonotype: This clone may be a read error of a much larger clone one base away. The rearrangement joins TRBV9 to TRBJ1-2; a weak D match, TRBD1 (5 bases). With 4 bases removed from V and 7 bases from J, the gap between germline ends came to 17 bases. Per the germline V gene, CDR1 is SGDLS and CDR2 is YYNGEE. The CDR3 consists of 14 residues. The CDR3 region is CASSLERGDSGYTF. The CDR3 DNA reads TGTGCCAGCAGCCTGGAGAGAGGGGACTCTGGCTACACCTTC.

This clonotype was counted only a few times. The rearrangement links TRBV19 to TRBJ2-7, with D unclear. Trimming shortened V by 9 bases and J by 0 bases, and 15 bases separated the two germline ends. The CDR3 runs to 14 residues. The germline V gene encodes CDR1 LNHDA and CDR2 SQIVND (reference sequence). CDR3 nucleotides: TGTGCCAGCTCACCACCGTCCAACTCCTACGAGCAGTACTTC. Translation gives CASSPPSNSYEQYF.

The V gene is TRBV29-1, the J gene TRBJ2-6, with 7 nucleotides matching TRBD1. CDR3 length equals 12 residues. Per the germline V gene, CDR1 is SQVTM and CDR2 is ANQGSEA. Trimming removed 5 bases from V and 12 bases from J; junction bases left unmatched: 7. CDR3 amino acids: CSVSYRGSVLTF. In DNA form, the CDR3 reads TGCAGCGTTAGCTACAGGGGTTCCGTCCTGACTTTC.

The V gene is TRBV15, the J gene TRBJ2-5; D is unresolved. The V end was cut by 3 bases, the J end by 5 bases, with 13 bases between. Germline V lookup: CDR1 LNHNV, CDR2 YYDKDF (reference sequence). This CDR3 spans 14 amino acids. CDR3 amino acids: CATSSVAGLETQYF. Written as DNA, the CDR3 is TGTGCCACCAGCAGCGTTGCTGGGCTGGAGACCCAGTACTTC.

This clonotype was seen at least ten times. The gene calls are TRBV10-3 and TRBJ1-1, with 7 bases fitting TRBD1. The CDR3 runs to 14 residues. V shed 4 bases, J shed 5 bases, and the junction held 7 bases outside the gene matches. From germline, CDR1 is ENHRY and CDR2 SYGVKD. CDR3: CAISGGQLGTEAFF. CDR3 DNA sequence: TGTGCCATCAGTGGGGGACAGCTGGGAACTGAAGCTTTCTTT.